Sequencing of this TCR beta chain was carried out in a study of T cell responses to AZD1222 COVID-19 vaccine. Findings and limits, study-wide: Nearly half of unique spike-specific TCRs reportedly avoided B.1.351 and B.1.1.7 mutated regions. Vaccination with two AZD1222 doses was followed by a rise in Spike-specific TCR breadth and depth. Regions 160-218 and 743-854 held dominance among vaccine-associated CD4 TCRs, which spanned spike.

Germline assignment: CDR1 SGHTA and CDR2 FQGNSA. CDR3 length: 19 amino acids. The V and J ends lost 5 bases and 0 bases respectively, with 25 bases between them. TCRdb's copy holds only in-frame clones and misses some; the assay was immunoSEQ multiplex PCR. The sample carries under 140,000 clones, 94% recorded once. Points on this clone: Antigen unknown.

This sequence was found in an adult who received the AZD1222 COVID-19 vaccine. Source: peripheral blood, taken 28 days after the second AZD1222 dose. V usage is TRBV7-2 and J usage is TRBJ1-2; D ambiguous. CDR3 region: CASSPRRGPSLRANYGYTF. The CDR3 nucleotides are TGTGCCAGCAGCCCGAGGCGTGGGCCCAGCCTCCGGGCTAACTATGGCTACACCTTC. The full variable domain, with the rest looked up from reference TRBV7-2 and TRBJ1-2, is GAGVSQSPSNKVTEKGKDVELRCDPISGHTALYWYRQSLGQGLEFLIYFQGNSAPDKSGLPSDRFSAERTGGSVSTLTIQRTQQEDSAVYLCASSPRRGPSLRANYGYTFGSGTRLTVV.